A selection of T cell receptor beta chains follows, all from one sample in a study of beta chain features in type 1 diabetes. The method was immunoSEQ multiplex PCR; TCRdb's version includes in-frame clones alone and lacks a portion of them. This table has about 340,000 clones, about 14% appearing once. Sequenced material: naive CD4+ T cells from blood. These receptors all stem from a woman under 30 with type 1 diabetes. CDR3s include the opening cysteine and the closing phenylalanine or tryptophan. A D gene is named only where the DNA matches it firmly. Clone size appears in some rows only: once, few, many, or a class for an expanded clone.

size	V	J	D	CDR3	DNA
few	TRBV4-2	TRBJ1-4	TRBD1	CASRGTGVEKLFF	TGTGCCAGCAGGGGGACAGGGGTGGAAAAACTGTTTTTT
.	TRBV5-1	TRBJ2-7	.	CASSPGQTYEQYF	TGCGCCAGCAGCCCCGGACAGACCTACGAGCAGTACTTC
few	TRBV14	TRBJ1-5	.	CASSQGRSFWPQHF	TGTGCCAGCAGCCAAGGGAGATCGTTCTGGCCCCAGCATTTT
.	TRBV11-2	TRBJ2-1	TRBD2	CASSSLAIEQFF	TGTGCCAGCAGCTCACTAGCGATTGAGCAGTTCTTC
few	TRBV19	TRBJ1-2	TRBD1	CASSPPFGTGYGYTF	TGTGCCAGTAGTCCGCCCTTCGGGACAGGCTATGGCTACACCTTC
few	TRBV7-2	TRBJ1-2	TRBD1	CASSLLTGDYGYTF	TGTGCCAGCAGCTTGCTTACAGGGGACTATGGCTACACCTTC
few	TRBV28	TRBJ2-7	TRBD1	CASKVPGQGYEQYF	TGTGCCAGCAAGGTTCCGGGACAGGGCTACGAGCAGTACTTC
few	TRBV7-8	TRBJ2-2	.	CASSPGGQMNTGELFF	TGTGCCAGCAGCCCGGGCGGGCAGATGAACACCGGGGAGCTGTTTTTT
.	TRBV7-2	TRBJ2-1	TRBD1	CASSSVGTAYNEQFF	TGTGCCAGCAGCTCAGTCGGGACAGCCTACAATGAGCAGTTCTTC
few	TRBV11-2	TRBJ2-2	TRBD1	CASSSHPGGVGGGELFF	TGTGCCAGCAGCTCCCATCCAGGGGGAGTTGGAGGCGGGGAGCTGTTTTTT
.	TRBV4-2	TRBJ2-1	TRBD2	CASSQVVTSGRYNEQFF	TGTGCCAGCAGCCAAGTTGTGACTAGCGGGCGTTACAATGAGCAGTTCTTC
few	TRBV7-2	TRBJ1-1	.	CASSLGQGNQAFF	TGTGCCAGCAGCTTAGGGCAGGGGAATCAAGCTTTCTTT
few	TRBV9	TRBJ2-1	TRBD2	CASSVGLRERPRGPLLSYNEQFF	TGTGCCAGCAGCGTAGGGTTGCGGGAGAGGCCCAGAGGACCCCTTCTCTCCTACAATGAGCAGTTCTTC
.	TRBV5-1	TRBJ2-1	TRBD2	CASSLGLAGGPLDEQFF	TGCGCCAGCAGCTTGGGGCTAGCGGGAGGGCCTTTGGATGAGCAGTTCTTC
.	TRBV11-2	TRBJ2-1	TRBD2	CASSSREGGFF	TGTGCCAGCAGCTCGCGGGAGGGGGGGTTCTTC
.	TRBV5-4	TRBJ1-2	TRBD1	CASSSPGGDVINTNYGYTF	TGTGCCAGCAGCTCCCCAGGGGGAGACGTGATCAATACTAACTATGGCTACACCTTC
.	TRBV7-2	TRBJ2-2	.	CASSLQITGELFF	TGTGCCAGCAGCTTACAGATCACCGGGGAGCTGTTTTTT
.	TRBV5-4	TRBJ2-4	TRBD1	CASGTGGNIQYF	TGTGCCAGCGGGACAGGGGGGAACATTCAGTACTTC
few	TRBV19	TRBJ2-3	.	CASSIGTQGATQYF	TGTGCCAGTAGTATAGGGACTCAAGGAGCTACGCAGTATTTT
.	TRBV27	TRBJ2-3	.	CASSLAGVRPDTQYF	TGTGCCAGCAGTTTAGCAGGGGTCCGGCCAGATACGCAGTATTTT
few	TRBV29-1	TRBJ2-5	.	CSVGSAVGGETQYF	TGCAGCGTTGGGAGCGCGGTGGGAGGAGAGACCCAGTACTTC
.	TRBV30	TRBJ2-3	TRBD1	CAWGETGGFGYTQYF	TGTGCCTGGGGGGAGACAGGGGGCTTCGGGTATACGCAGTATTTT
few	TRBV28	TRBJ2-7	.	CASRLGQSYEQYF	TGTGCCAGCAGATTAGGACAGTCCTACGAGCAGTACTTC
.	TRBV9	TRBJ2-3	.	CASSVAGRGVSTDTQYF	TGTGCCAGCAGCGTAGCAGGCAGGGGCGTTAGCACAGATACGCAGTATTTT
few	TRBV4-1	TRBJ2-3	TRBD1	CASSHGQGTTTDTQYF	TGCGCCAGCAGCCACGGACAGGGGACCACCACAGATACGCAGTATTTT
few	TRBV9	TRBJ2-1	.	CASSVVGAGGWNEQFF	TGTGCCAGCAGCGTAGTAGGGGCAGGGGGGTGGAATGAGCAGTTCTTC
.	TRBV7-2	TRBJ1-2	.	CASSSAGTPPSYTF	TGTGCCAGCAGCTCGGCCGGGACTCCACCGAGCTACACCTTC
few	TRBV25-1	TRBJ2-3	.	CASSELSGGTDTQYF	TGTGCCAGCAGTGAATTAAGCGGAGGCACAGATACGCAGTATTTT
few	TRBV28	TRBJ2-2	.	CASSLGPAGELFF	TGTGCCAGCAGTTTAGGGCCCGCCGGGGAGCTGTTTTTT
.	TRBV11-3	TRBJ2-6	.	CASSYTGAGANVLTF	TGTGCCAGCAGCTATACGGGAGCTGGGGCCAACGTCCTGACTTTC
.	TRBV5-4	TRBJ2-4	TRBD1	CASSFLTPGTGPNIQYF	TGTGCCAGCAGCTTCCTAACTCCCGGGACAGGGCCAAACATTCAGTACTTC
few	TRBV28	TRBJ2-7	.	CASSLQGFWYEQYF	TGTGCCAGCAGTCTACAGGGATTTTGGTACGAGCAGTACTTC
.	TRBV9	TRBJ2-2	.	CASSVGGTLRTGELFF	TGTGCCAGCAGCGTAGGGGGGACACTACGCACCGGGGAGCTGTTTTTT
few	TRBV28	TRBJ2-7	.	CASSGSLEQYF	TGTGCCAGCAGTGGCTCCCTGGAGCAGTACTTC
.	TRBV2	TRBJ2-5	TRBD1	CASSKGQAQETQYF	TGTGCCAGCAGTAAGGGACAGGCCCAAGAGACCCAGTACTTC
few	TRBV5-1	TRBJ2-3	TRBD2	CASSYGLANPDTQYF	TGCGCCAGCAGCTATGGACTAGCGAATCCAGATACGCAGTATTTT
.	TRBV4-3	TRBJ1-2	.	CASSQSEGGEGYTF	TGCGCCAGCAGCCAATCGGAGGGGGGGGAAGGCTACACCTTC
few	TRBV28	TRBJ1-1	.	CASTAQGEAFF	TGTGCCAGCACCGCCCAGGGCGAAGCTTTCTTT
.	TRBV27	TRBJ1-2	TRBD1	CASRPTGERRYYGYTF	TGTGCCAGCAGGCCGACAGGGGAAAGGCGGTACTATGGCTACACCTTC
.	TRBV9	TRBJ2-6	.	CASSVGSSGANVLTF	TGTGCCAGCAGCGTAGGGAGCTCTGGGGCCAACGTCCTGACTTTC
.	TRBV13	TRBJ2-1	TRBD1	CASSLKVGTGPTNEQFF	TGTGCCAGCAGCTTAAAAGTAGGGACAGGGCCCACCAATGAGCAGTTCTTC
.	TRBV5-4	TRBJ1-1	.	CASSHLGPANTEAFF	TGTGCCAGCAGCCATCTAGGTCCAGCGAACACTGAAGCTTTCTTT
few	TRBV5-4	TRBJ2-5	TRBD2	CASSSDYGTSGRGTQYF	TGTGCCAGCAGCTCAGACTATGGGACTAGCGGGCGAGGGACCCAGTACTTC
few	TRBV20-1	TRBJ2-5	.	CIQTGTQYF	TGCATTCAAACGGGGACCCAGTACTTC
few	TRBV7-2	TRBJ2-2	TRBD2	CASRLLAGRTGELFF	TGTGCCAGCAGGTTACTAGCGGGACGGACCGGGGAGCTGTTTTTT
.	TRBV19	TRBJ2-3	TRBD2	CASSIGRSGGPTDTQYF	TGTGCCAGTAGTATAGGGCGAAGCGGGGGACCCACAGATACGCAGTATTTT